This T cell receptor beta chain emerged from a study of regulatory T cells in long-lasting Graves disease. Whole-study findings and limits: A greater number of public clonotypes (around 2,700) was shared by persistent patients than by new patients (around 1,000).

Trimming shortened V by 0 bases and J by 3 bases, and 18 bases separated the two germline ends. The CDR3 length is 16 residues. From germline, CDR1 is DFQATT and CDR2 SNEGSKA (reference sequence). This clonotype was found a few times. Its antigen is currently unknown. CDR3 regions were amplified by Arm-PCR using iRepertoire HTBI primers to build TCR beta libraries. Original analysis: Spanning all samples, the identified segments comprised approximately 60 TRBV and more than 11 TRBJ. TCRdb itself ran the multiplex PCR reads through MiXCR, one entry per CDR3 protein. The V and J calls and clone size come from TCRdb's table, not from the authors' own analysis. The table lists roughly 700,000 distinct CDR3 sequences, approximately 29% of them singletons. Regarding time point: persistent/refractory GD, antithyroid drugs over 5 years with positive TRAb. RNA extracted from PBMCs served as the sequencing template. Staff took around 8.6 milliliters of peripheral blood and put it into EDTA tubes.

Sequencing was performed on peripheral blood mononuclear cells (PBMCs), taken when the disease was refractory, from a patient treated with antithyroid drugs. The origin of this receptor is a female donor with Graves disease. The chain links TRBV20-1 to TRBJ2-7; no clear D. CDR3 nucleotides: TGCAGTGCTAGAGATCGACAAAGAGGCGCTAGCTACGAGCAGTACTTC. Encoded protein: CSARDRQRGASYEQYF.